The 25 T cell receptor beta chains given below trace back to one sample, sequenced in a study of blood T cell repertoires in COVID-19. TCRdb keeps only in-frame clones here, not all; method: immunoSEQ multiplex PCR. The sample yields roughly 220,000 clones, roughly four fifths seen once. The specimen sequenced was peripheral blood. These receptors originate from a woman over 75 with COVID-19, enrolled during active disease.

The chain recombines TRBV18 with TRBJ2-7; no definite D call. There are 14 residues in the CDR3. Trimming pared 3 bases from V and 12 bases from J, leaving 21 bases between. Germline V CDR1 and CDR2: KGHSH, LQKENI. The CDR3 nucleotides are TGTGCCAGCTCACCCGGATTGTCATCCTACGCGGCGTACTTC. Amino acid sequence: CASSPGLSSYAAYF.

The chain employs TRBV18 and TRBJ2-5; D perhaps matches TRBD2 (5 bases). The germline V and J ends were trimmed by 1 base and 0 bases, with 6 bases remaining between them. The CDR3 has 14 amino acids. Germline V CDR1 and CDR2: KGHSH, LQKENI. The CDR3 DNA follows: TGTGCCAGCTCACCACGAGGGTACCAAGAGACCCAGTACTTC. Protein sequence: CASSPRGYQETQYF.

The table lists this clone with a few counts. The chain couples TRBV27 to TRBJ2-2, with 8 bases that match TRBD2. The junction had 5 bases not matched to a gene; V was cut back by 4 bases and J by 4 bases. Germline values: CDR1 MNHEY, CDR2 SMNVEV (reference sequence). The CDR3 is 15 residues long. This CDR3 reads CASSSLADLTGELFF. DNA of the CDR3: TGTGCCAGCAGTTCACTAGCGGACCTCACCGGGGAGCTGTTTTTT.

This rearrangement joins TRBV5-4 to TRBJ2-5, with D hard to call. Trimming cost V 4 bases and J 0 bases, with 7 bases left between them. Germline V gene lookup returns CDR1 SGHNT and CDR2 YYREEE (reference sequence). The CDR3 consists of 13 residues. CDR3 in DNA: TGTGCCAGCAGCCTCCGGGACCAAGAGACCCAGTACTTC. This encodes CASSLRDQETQYF.

The chain carries TRBV25-1 and TRBJ1-4; tentative D call: TRBD1 (6 bases). The ends were cut back, 6 bases at V and 0 bases at J, with 14 bases in the middle. Germline values: CDR1 MGHDK, CDR2 SYGVNS. The CDR3 is 16 residues long. The CDR3 DNA sequence: TGTGCCAGCAGCCCCGGGACATTATCAACTAATGAAAAACTGTTTTTT. It is translated as CASSPGTLSTNEKLFF.

V is TRBV18 and J is TRBJ1-1; no definite D call. This CDR3 contains 14 residues. V lost 4 bases and J 1 base, leaving 10 bases between the germline ends. Germline assignment: CDR1 KGHSH and CDR2 LQKENI. In DNA form, the CDR3 reads TGTGCCAGCTCACGTGGCCGGGGGAACACTGAAGCTTTCTTT. It specifies CASSRGRGNTEAFF.

CDR3 coding DNA: TGTGCCAGCTCACAGACCGGGACTCCTAGCTCCTACAATGAGCAGTTCTTC. It specifies CASSQTGTPSSYNEQFF. This rearrangement joins TRBV18 to TRBJ2-1; D is possibly TRBD2 (6 bases). V lost 4 bases to trimming and J lost 0 bases, with 16 bases between them. This CDR3 region has 17 residues. CDR1 is KGHSH and CDR2 is LQKENI in the germline V gene. Using reference TRBV18 and TRBJ2-1 for the parts outside the CDR3, the full variable domain is NAGVMQNPRHLVRRRGQEARLRCSPMKGHSHVYWYRQLPEEGLKFMVYLQKENIIDESGMPKERFSAEFPKEGPSILRIQQVVRGDSAAYFCASSQTGTPSSYNEQFFGPGTRLTVL.

The chain is built from TRBV5-1 and TRBJ1-6; D gene unclear. This CDR3 is built from 16 residues. Germline CDR1 and CDR2: SGHRS and YFSETQ. V was shortened by 5 bases and J by 0 bases, with 12 bases between the two germline ends. This CDR3 is CASRPQHSSYNSPLHF. CDR3 nucleotides: TGCGCCAGCAGACCCCAACACAGCTCCTATAATTCACCCCTCCACTTT.

The chain links TRBV21-1 to TRBJ1-1; the table gives TRBD1 as D, unverified against the DNA. TRBV21-1 is designated a pseudogene. The CDR3 is 15 amino acids. The CDR3 loop is CASSNPGTANTEAFF. CDR3 nucleotides: TGTGCCAGCAGCAACCCCGGGACAGCGAACACTGAAGCTTTCTTT.

The chain has TRBV19 and TRBJ2-7, with 9 bases identical to TRBD2. Germline-derived CDR1 and CDR2 are LNHDA and SQIVND (reference sequence). Trimming removed 0 bases from V and 0 bases from J; junction bases left unmatched: 6. The CDR3 extends over 17 amino acids. The CDR3 region is CASSIEAGGTFSYEQYF. The CDR3, as DNA: TGTGCCAGTAGTATAGAGGCGGGAGGGACCTTCTCCTACGAGCAGTACTTC.

The sample holds one count of this clone. The V call is TRBV18, the J call TRBJ1-2, with D uncertain. From germline, CDR1 is KGHSH and CDR2 LQKENI. Trimming removed 3 bases from V and 1 base from J, with 6 bases in between. The CDR3 contains 13 residues. The CDR3 region is CASSPADNYGYTF. Here the CDR3 DNA reads TGTGCCAGCTCACCGGCGGATAACTATGGCTACACCTTC.

The genes are TRBV5-1 and TRBJ2-3; perhaps TRBD2 as D (5 bases). The CDR3 runs 16 residues. CDR1 is SGHRS and CDR2 is YFSETQ in the germline V gene. The V gene lost 0 bases and the J gene lost 0 bases, with 11 bases spanning the gap. This CDR3 is CASSLVRESSTDTQYF. The CDR3 DNA is TGCGCCAGCAGCTTGGTGAGGGAATCTAGCACAGATACGCAGTATTTT.

The chain is built from TRBV10-3 and TRBJ2-7, with 7 positions matching TRBD1. V lost 7 bases to trimming and J lost 2 bases; unmatched junction nucleotides: 8. This CDR3 spans 14 amino acids. The germline CDR1 and CDR2 sequences are ENHRY and SYGVKD. CDR3 coding DNA: TGTGCCATCACCAGAGACGGGACAGCCTACGAGCAGTACTTC. It encodes CAITRDGTAYEQYF.

V is TRBV21-1 and J is TRBJ1-1; the table's D call of TRBD1 was not tested on the DNA. TRBV21-1 is a known pseudogene. The CDR3 loop spans 10 amino acids. Written as DNA, the CDR3 is TGTGCCACCCTCCCACATGAAGCTTTCTTT. Its translation: CATLPHEAFF.

This chain joins TRBV14 and TRBJ1-1; D gene ambiguous. CDR1 is SGHDN, CDR2 FVKESK, per germline. The CDR3 extends over 16 amino acids. Deletions cut 1 base from V and 4 bases from J, with 16 bases between. CDR3 region: CASSQGLGSVGTEAFF. The CDR3 bases are TGTGCCAGCAGCCAAGGGCTAGGCAGCGTTGGCACTGAAGCTTTCTTT.

This rearrangement joins TRBV5-5 to TRBJ1-1; perhaps TRBD1 as D (5 bases). The CDR3 covers 13 residues. Germline V CDR1 and CDR2: SGHKS, YYEKEE (reference sequence). V was cut by 4 bases and J by 4 bases, with 11 bases left in between. CDR3 residues: CASSRQGGTEAFF. DNA of the CDR3: TGTGCCAGCAGCCGCCAGGGCGGCACTGAAGCTTTCTTT.

This chain connects TRBV7-2 to TRBJ2-7, with TRBD2 identical over 11 bases. The CDR3 totals 15 residues. V shed 6 bases and J 5 bases; nucleotides not matched to a gene: 9. Germline V lookup: CDR1 SGHTA, CDR2 FQGNSA. The CDR3 DNA reads as TGTGCCAGCAGGTTAAAGGGACTAGCGGCCCACGAGCAGTACTTC. Its protein product is CASRLKGLAAHEQYF.

The chain combines TRBV19 with TRBJ1-1; D not resolved. CDR3 length equals 14 residues. Trimming left V 3 bases short and J 4 bases short, with 12 bases between. The germline gives CDR1 LNHDA, CDR2 SQIVND (reference sequence). Here the CDR3 reads CASSMGRVTTEAFF. CDR3 nucleotides: TGTGCCAGTAGTATGGGGAGGGTGACCACTGAAGCTTTCTTT.

The gene calls are TRBV5-1 and TRBJ2-7; no reliable D call. This CDR3 spans 12 amino acids. Germline loops: CDR1 SGHRS, CDR2 YFSETQ. V lost 3 bases to trimming and J lost 4 bases, with 8 bases between them. The CDR3 coding sequence is TGCGCCAGCAGCTCGGAGAGTTACGAGCAGTACTTC. Amino acids: CASSSESYEQYF.

The rearrangement uses TRBV10-3 and TRBJ2-7, with no clear D. The germline V and J ends were trimmed by 3 bases and 0 bases, with 9 bases remaining between them. This CDR3 is built from 14 residues. From germline, CDR1 is ENHRY and CDR2 SYGVKD. The CDR3 DNA is TGTGCCATCAGTGAAGGCGGAAGCTCCTACGAGCAGTACTTC. It codes for CAISEGGSSYEQYF.

This clone showed up just once. The chain joins TRBV11-2 to TRBJ2-7, with TRBD1 as a possible D gene (5 bases). This CDR3 has 13 amino acids. The V end was cut by 5 bases, the J end by 9 bases, with 17 bases between. The germline gives CDR1 SGHAT, CDR2 FQNNGV. The CDR3 is CASSPQGSAWQYF. The CDR3, as DNA: TGTGCCAGCAGCCCCCAGGGAAGTGCGTGGCAGTACTTC.

The V call is TRBV10-3, the J call TRBJ2-3; D possibly corresponds to TRBD2 (5 bases). Germline V gene data show CDR1 as ENHRY and CDR2 as SYGVKD. V dropped 7 bases and J dropped 8 bases, with 22 bases sitting between them. The CDR3 loop spans 15 amino acids. CDR3 in amino acids: CAIIDHPGSSSTQYF. The CDR3 DNA follows: TGTGCCATCATCGACCATCCGGGGAGCTCAAGTACGCAGTATTTT.

This chain uses TRBV7-9 with TRBJ2-5; D ambiguous. This CDR3 has 17 residues. V lost 2 bases to trimming and J lost 3 bases, with 19 bases between them. Germline lookup yields CDR1 SEHNR and CDR2 FQNEAQ (reference sequence). The CDR3 region is CASSLRPPRSAKETQYF. Here the CDR3 DNA reads TGTGCCAGCAGCTTAAGGCCCCCCCGGAGCGCCAAAGAGACCCAGTACTTC.

The chain uses TRBV7-2 and TRBJ1-1; unclear D gene. V was trimmed by 5 bases and J by 1 base, leaving 20 bases between them. The CDR3 loop spans 17 amino acids. CDR1 and CDR2 (germline): SGHTA, FQGNSA. CDR3 region: CASSVPLRGPRNTEAFF. Here the CDR3 DNA reads TGTGCCAGCAGCGTCCCTTTACGCGGGCCGAGGAACACTGAAGCTTTCTTT.

The rearrangement uses TRBV5-1 and TRBJ2-3; the match to TRBD2 covers 11 bases. Per germline, CDR1 SGHRS and CDR2 YFSETQ. The CDR3 contains 15 residues. V lost 3 bases and J lost 2; bases outside the gene matches: 2. The CDR3 DNA sequence: TGCGCCAGCAGCTCGACTAGCGGGGTCACAGATACGCAGTATTTT. Translation: CASSSTSGVTDTQYF. The full variable domain, its missing parts supplied by reference TRBV5-1 and TRBJ2-3, is KAGVTQTPRYLIKTRGQQVTLSCSPISGHRSVSWYQQTPGQGLQFLFEYFSETQRNKGNFPGRFSGRQFSNSRSEMNVSTLELGDSALYLCASSSTSGVTDTQYFGPGTRLTVL.